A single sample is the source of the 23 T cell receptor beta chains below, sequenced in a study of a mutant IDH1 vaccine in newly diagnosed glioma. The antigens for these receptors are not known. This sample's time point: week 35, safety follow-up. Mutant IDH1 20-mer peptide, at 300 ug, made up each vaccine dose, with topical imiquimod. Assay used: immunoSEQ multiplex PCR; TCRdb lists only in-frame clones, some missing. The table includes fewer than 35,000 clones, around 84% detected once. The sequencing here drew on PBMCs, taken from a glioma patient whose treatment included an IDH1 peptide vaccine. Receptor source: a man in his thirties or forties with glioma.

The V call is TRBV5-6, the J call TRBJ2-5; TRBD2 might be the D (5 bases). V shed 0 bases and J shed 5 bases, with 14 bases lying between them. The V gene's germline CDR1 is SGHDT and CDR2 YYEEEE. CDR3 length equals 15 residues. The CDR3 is CASSLVFGGEETQYF. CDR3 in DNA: TGTGCCAGCAGCTTGGTATTTGGTGGGGAGGAGACCCAGTACTTC.

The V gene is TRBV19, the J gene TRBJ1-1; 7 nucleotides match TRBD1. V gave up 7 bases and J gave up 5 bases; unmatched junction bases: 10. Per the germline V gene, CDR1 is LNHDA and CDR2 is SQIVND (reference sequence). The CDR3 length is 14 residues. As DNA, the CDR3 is TGTGCCAGTACCCTTCGAGGGGGCCGAACTGAAGCTTTCTTT. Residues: CASTLRGGRTEAFF.

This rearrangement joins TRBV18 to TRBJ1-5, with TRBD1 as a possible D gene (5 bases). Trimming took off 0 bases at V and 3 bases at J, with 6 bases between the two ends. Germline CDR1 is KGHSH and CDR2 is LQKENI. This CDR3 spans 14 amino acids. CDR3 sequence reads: CASSPPGTNQPQHF. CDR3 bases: TGTGCCAGCTCACCACCAGGGACCAATCAGCCCCAGCATTTT.

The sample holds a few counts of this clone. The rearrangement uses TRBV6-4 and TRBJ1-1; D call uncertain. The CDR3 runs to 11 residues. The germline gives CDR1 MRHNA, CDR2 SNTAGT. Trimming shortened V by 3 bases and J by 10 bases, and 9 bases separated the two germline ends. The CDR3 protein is CASSDGGRAFF. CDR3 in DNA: TGTGCCAGCAGTGATGGAGGGCGAGCTTTCTTT.

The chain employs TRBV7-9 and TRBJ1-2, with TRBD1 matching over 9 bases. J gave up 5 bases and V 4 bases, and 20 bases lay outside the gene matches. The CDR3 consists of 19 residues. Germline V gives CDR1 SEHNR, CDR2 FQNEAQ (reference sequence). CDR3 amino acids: CASSYHSRRADRGFYGYTF. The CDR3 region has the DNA TGTGCCAGCAGCTATCATTCGAGGAGGGCTGACAGGGGGTTTTATGGCTACACCTTC.

In nucleotides, the CDR3 is TGTGCCAGCAGCACCAACAGGGAAAAACTGTTTTTT. Amino acids: CASSTNREKLFF. The rearrangement uses TRBV14 and TRBJ1-4; D may be TRBD1 (5 bases). This CDR3 contains 12 residues. Trimming pared 5 bases from V and 8 bases from J, leaving 9 bases between. CDR1 is SGHDN and CDR2 is FVKESK in the germline V gene.

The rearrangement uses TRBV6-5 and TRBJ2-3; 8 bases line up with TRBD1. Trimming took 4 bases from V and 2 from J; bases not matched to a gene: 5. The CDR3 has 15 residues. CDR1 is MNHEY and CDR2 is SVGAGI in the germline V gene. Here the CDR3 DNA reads TGTGCCAGCAGTTCTGGACAGGGTAACACAGATACGCAGTATTTT. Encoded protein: CASSSGQGNTDTQYF.

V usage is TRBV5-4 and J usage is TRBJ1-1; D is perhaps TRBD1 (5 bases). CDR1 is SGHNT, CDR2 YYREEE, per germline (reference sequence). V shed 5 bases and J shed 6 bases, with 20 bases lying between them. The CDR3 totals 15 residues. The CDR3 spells CASRDTGPRYPEAFF. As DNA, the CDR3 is TGTGCCAGCAGGGACACGGGACCGCGGTACCCTGAAGCTTTCTTT.

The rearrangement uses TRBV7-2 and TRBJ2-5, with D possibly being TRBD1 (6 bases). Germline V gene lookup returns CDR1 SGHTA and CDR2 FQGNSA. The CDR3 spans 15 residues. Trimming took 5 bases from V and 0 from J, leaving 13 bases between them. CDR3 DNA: TGTGCCAGCAGCCCGGACAGCCAGTACCAAGAGACCCAGTACTTC. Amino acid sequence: CASSPDSQYQETQYF.

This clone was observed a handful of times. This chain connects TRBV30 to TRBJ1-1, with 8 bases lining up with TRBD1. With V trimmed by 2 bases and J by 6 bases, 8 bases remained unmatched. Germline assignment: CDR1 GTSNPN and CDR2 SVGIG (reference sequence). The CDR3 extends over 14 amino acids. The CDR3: CAWSPDRVFPEAFF. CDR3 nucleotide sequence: TGTGCCTGGAGTCCGGACAGGGTATTCCCTGAAGCTTTCTTT. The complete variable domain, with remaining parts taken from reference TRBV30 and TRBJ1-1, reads SQTIHQWPATLVQPVGSPLSLECTVEGTSNPNLYWYRQAAGRGLQLLFYSVGIGQISSEVPQNLSASRPQDRQFILSSKKLLLSDSGFYLCAWSPDRVFPEAFFGQGTRLTVV.

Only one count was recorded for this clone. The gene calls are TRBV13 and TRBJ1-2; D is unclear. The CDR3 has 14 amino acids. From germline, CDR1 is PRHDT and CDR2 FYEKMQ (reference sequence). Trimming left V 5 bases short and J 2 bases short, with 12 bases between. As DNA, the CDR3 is TGTGCCAGCAGCCGTCCTCGGAGCAACTATGGCTACACCTTC. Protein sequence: CASSRPRSNYGYTF.

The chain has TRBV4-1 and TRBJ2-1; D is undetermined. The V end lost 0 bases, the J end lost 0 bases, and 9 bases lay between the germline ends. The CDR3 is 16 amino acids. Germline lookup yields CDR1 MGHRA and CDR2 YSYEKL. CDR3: CASSQDRASSYNEQFF. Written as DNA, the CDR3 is TGCGCCAGCAGCCAAGATCGGGCCTCCTCCTACAATGAGCAGTTCTTC.

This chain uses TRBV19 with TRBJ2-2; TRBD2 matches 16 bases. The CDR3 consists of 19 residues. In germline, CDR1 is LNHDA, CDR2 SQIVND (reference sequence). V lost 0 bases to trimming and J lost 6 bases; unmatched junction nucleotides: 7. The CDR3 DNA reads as TGTGCCAGTAGTATAGAAGGGACTAGCGGGAGGGAGAGGGCCGGGGAGCTGTTTTTT. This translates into CASSIEGTSGRERAGELFF. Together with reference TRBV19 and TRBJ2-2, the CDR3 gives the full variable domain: DGGITQSPKYLFRKEGQNVTLSCEQNLNHDAMYWYRQDPGQGLRLIYYSQIVNDFQKGDIAEGYSVSREKKESFPLTVTSAQKNPTAFYLCASSIEGTSGRERAGELFFGEGSRLTVL.

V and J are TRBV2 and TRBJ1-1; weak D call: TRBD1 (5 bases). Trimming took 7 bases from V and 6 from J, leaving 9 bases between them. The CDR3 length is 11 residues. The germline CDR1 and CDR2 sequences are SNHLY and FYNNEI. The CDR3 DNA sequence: TGTGCCAGCAAGGGGAGCCCTGAAGCTTTCTTT. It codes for CASKGSPEAFF.

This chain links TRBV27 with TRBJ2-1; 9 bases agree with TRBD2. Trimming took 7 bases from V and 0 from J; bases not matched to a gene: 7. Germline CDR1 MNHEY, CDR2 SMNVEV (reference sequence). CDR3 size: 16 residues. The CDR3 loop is CASTLAGFSSYNEQFF. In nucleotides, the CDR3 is TGTGCCAGCACGCTAGCGGGGTTTAGCTCCTACAATGAGCAGTTCTTC.

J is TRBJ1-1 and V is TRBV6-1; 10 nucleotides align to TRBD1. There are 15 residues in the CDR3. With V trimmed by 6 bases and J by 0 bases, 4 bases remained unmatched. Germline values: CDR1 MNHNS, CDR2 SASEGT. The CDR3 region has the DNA TGTGCCAGCAGGGGACAGGGGATCATGAACACTGAAGCTTTCTTT. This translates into CASRGQGIMNTEAFF.

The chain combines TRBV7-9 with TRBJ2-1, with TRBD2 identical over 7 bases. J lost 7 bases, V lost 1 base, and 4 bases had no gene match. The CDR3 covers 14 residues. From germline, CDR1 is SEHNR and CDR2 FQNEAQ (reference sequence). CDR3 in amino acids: CASSLVGGRNEQFF. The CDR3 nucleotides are TGTGCCAGCAGCTTAGTTGGCGGGAGAAATGAGCAGTTCTTC.

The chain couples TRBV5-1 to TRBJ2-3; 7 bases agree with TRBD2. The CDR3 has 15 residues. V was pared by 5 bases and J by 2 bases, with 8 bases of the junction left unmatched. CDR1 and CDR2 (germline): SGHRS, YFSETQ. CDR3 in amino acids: CASRGRGSPTDTQYF. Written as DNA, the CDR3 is TGCGCCAGCAGGGGGAGGGGATCCCCCACAGATACGCAGTATTTT.

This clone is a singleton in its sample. The CDR3: CASSPQGAGGTEAFF. In DNA form, the CDR3 reads TGCGCCAGCAGCCCCCAGGGGGCTGGGGGCACTGAAGCTTTCTTT. The chain uses TRBV5-1 and TRBJ1-1; 8 bases are a match to TRBD1. Germline-derived CDR1 and CDR2 are SGHRS and YFSETQ. The CDR3 has 15 amino acids. V was pared by 4 bases and J by 4 bases, with 9 bases of the junction left unmatched.

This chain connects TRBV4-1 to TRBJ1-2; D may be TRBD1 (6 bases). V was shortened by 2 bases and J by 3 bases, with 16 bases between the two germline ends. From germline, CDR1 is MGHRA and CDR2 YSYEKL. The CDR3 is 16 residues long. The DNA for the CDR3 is TGCGCCAGCAGCCAAAGGGGGGGAGTGGCGGACTATGGCTACACCTTC. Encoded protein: CASSQRGGVADYGYTF.

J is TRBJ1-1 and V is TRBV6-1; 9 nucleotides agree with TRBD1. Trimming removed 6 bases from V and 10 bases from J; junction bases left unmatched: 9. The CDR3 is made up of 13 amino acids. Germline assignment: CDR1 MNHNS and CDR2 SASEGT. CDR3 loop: CASRPDRGIGAFF. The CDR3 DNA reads TGTGCCAGCAGACCGGACAGGGGAATTGGAGCTTTCTTT.

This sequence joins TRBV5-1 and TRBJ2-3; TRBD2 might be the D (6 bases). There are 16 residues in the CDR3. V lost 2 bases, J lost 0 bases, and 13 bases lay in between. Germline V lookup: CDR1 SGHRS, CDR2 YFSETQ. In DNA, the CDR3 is TGCGCCAGCAGCTTTTATATTAGCGGAAGCACAGATACGCAGTATTTT. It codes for CASSFYISGSTDTQYF. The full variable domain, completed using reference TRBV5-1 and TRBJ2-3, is KAGVTQTPRYLIKTRGQQVTLSCSPISGHRSVSWYQQTPGQGLQFLFEYFSETQRNKGNFPGRFSGRQFSNSRSEMNVSTLELGDSALYLCASSFYISGSTDTQYFGPGTRLTVL.

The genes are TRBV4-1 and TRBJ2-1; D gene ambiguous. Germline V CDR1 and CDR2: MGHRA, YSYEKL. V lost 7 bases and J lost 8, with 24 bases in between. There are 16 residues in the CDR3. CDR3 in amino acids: CASNNPGGRKADEQFF. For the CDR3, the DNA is TGCGCCAGCAACAACCCCGGTGGTAGGAAGGCGGATGAGCAGTTCTTC.